This T cell receptor beta chain was recovered during a study of blood T cell repertoires in COVID-19. This CDR3 region has 14 residues. Trimming pared 5 bases from V and 1 base from J, leaving 11 bases between. Looked up from germline, CDR1 is SEHNR and CDR2 is FQNEAQ (reference sequence). Here immunoSEQ multiplex PCR was the method, and the copy in TCRdb shows in-frame clones only, minus some. The sample consists of some 250,000 clones, about four fifths of them appearing once. The chain has TRBV7-9 and TRBJ1-1; D remains ambiguous. This clonotype was sampled from an elderly man with acute or convalescent COVID-19. The sequenced material came from peripheral blood. The CDR3 bases are TGTGCCAGCAGCCTTACAACGGGGAACACTGAAGCTTTCTTT. Translated: CASSLTTGNTEAFF.